These 13 T cell receptor beta chains were sequenced from one sample in a study of OX40 agonist ivuxolimab in advanced cancers. Repertoires were generated with immunoSEQ multiplex PCR, while TCRdb's copy carries only in-frame clones and drops some. The table records 60,000 to 85,000 clones, about 88% of them present only once. Sequenced here: CD4+ or CD8+ T cells sorted from blood, sampled in a trial of the OX40 agonist ivuxolimab. Receptors were obtained from an adult with an advanced solid tumor such as melanoma, head and neck, liver or kidney cancer.

This clone was counted a few times. The same CDR3 can be traced to other DNA sequences in this sample. As DNA, the CDR3 is TGCGCCAGCAGCTTGGAGGCCGCCTCCTACGAGCAGTACTTC. This encodes CASSLEAASYEQYF. The chain recombines TRBV5-1 with TRBJ2-7, with D hard to call. The germline CDR1 and CDR2 sequences are SGHRS and YFSETQ. CDR3 length equals 14 residues. Trimming stripped 0 bases from V and 0 bases from J, with 7 bases between. Full variable domain (rest looked up from reference TRBV5-1 and TRBJ2-7): KAGVTQTPRYLIKTRGQQVTLSCSPISGHRSVSWYQQTPGQGLQFLFEYFSETQRNKGNFPGRFSGRQFSNSRSEMNVSTLELGDSALYLCASSLEAASYEQYFGPGTRLTVT.

For the CDR3, the DNA is TGTGCCAGTAGTACGACTACATATGATACGCAGTATTTT. Its translation is CASSTTTYDTQYF. The chain has TRBV19 and TRBJ2-3, with D tentatively TRBD2 (5 bases). The CDR3 totals 13 residues. The V end was cut by 4 bases, the J end by 6 bases, with 11 bases between. Germline CDR1 and CDR2: LNHDA and SQIVND (reference sequence).

The chain couples TRBV29-1 to TRBJ1-2, with D tentatively TRBD1 (6 bases). CDR1 SQVTM and CDR2 ANQGSEA come from the germline V gene. V was cut by 3 bases and J by 8 bases, with 13 bases left in between. CDR3 length: 12 amino acids. This CDR3 reads CSVEAQGRGYTF. CDR3 DNA sequence: TGCAGCGTTGAGGCACAGGGCCGAGGCTACACCTTC.

The J gene is TRBJ2-7, the V gene TRBV5-5; 8 bases are shared with TRBD2. Germline values: CDR1 SGHKS, CDR2 YYEKEE (reference sequence). The CDR3 length is 14 residues. The ends lost 3 bases at V and 3 bases at J; junction bases unmatched: 5. The CDR3 is CASSSGLGIYEQYF. CDR3 nucleotide sequence: TGTGCCAGCAGCTCGGGACTAGGGATCTACGAGCAGTACTTC. Using reference TRBV5-5 and TRBJ2-7 for the parts outside the CDR3, the full variable domain is DAGVTQSPTHLIKTRGQQVTLRCSPISGHKSVSWYQQVLGQGPQFIFQYYEKEERGRGNFPDRFSARQFPNYSSELNVNALLLGDSALYLCASSSGLGIYEQYFGPGTRLTVT.

The chain has TRBV19 and TRBJ2-1, with a possible D match to TRBD1 (6 bases). In germline, CDR1 is LNHDA, CDR2 SQIVND (reference sequence). This CDR3 has 14 residues. Trimming left V 1 base short and J 14 bases short, with 18 bases between. The CDR3 protein is CASSIGYRESTKFF. The CDR3 DNA is TGTGCCAGTAGTATAGGGTACAGGGAATCCACAAAGTTCTTC. Together with reference TRBV19 and TRBJ2-1, the CDR3 gives the full variable domain: DGGITQSPKYLFRKEGQNVTLSCEQNLNHDAMYWYRQDPGQGLRLIYYSQIVNDFQKGDIAEGYSVSREKKESFPLTVTSAQKNPTAFYLCASSIGYRESTKFFGPGTRLTVL.

The chain recombines TRBV11-2 with TRBJ1-1, with 7 bases identical to TRBD1. CDR1 is SGHAT and CDR2 is FQNNGV in the germline V gene. The CDR3 has 14 residues. V was clipped by 5 bases and J by 3 bases; unmatched bases: 6. CDR3 region: CASSPSGGYTEAFF. Here the CDR3 DNA reads TGTGCCAGCAGCCCCTCAGGGGGGTACACTGAAGCTTTCTTT.

V is TRBV29-1 and J is TRBJ2-5; D unclear. The V gene lost 7 bases and the J gene lost 5 bases, with 20 bases spanning the gap. The CDR3 consists of 14 residues. Germline V gene data show CDR1 as SQVTM and CDR2 as ANQGSEA. CDR3 loop: CSALPRVGSETQYF. The CDR3 region has the DNA TGCAGCGCCCTCCCCCGGGTTGGTAGCGAGACCCAGTACTTC.

The V and J genes are TRBV6-1 and TRBJ1-3; D gene uncertain. The germline gives CDR1 MNHNS, CDR2 SASEGT. Trimming removed 0 bases from V and 0 bases from J, with 9 bases in between. The CDR3 extends over 16 amino acids. The CDR3 nucleotides read TGTGCCAGCAGTGAAGCCGGGGTAAGCTCTGGAAACACCATATATTTT. Amino acid sequence: CASSEAGVSSGNTIYF.

The chain couples TRBV18 to TRBJ2-3, with D uncertain. V was cut by 1 base and J by 1 base, with 6 bases left in between. The CDR3 has 14 residues. Germline CDR1 KGHSH, CDR2 LQKENI. The DNA for the CDR3 is TGTGCCAGCTCACCACGGCAAGGCACAGATACGCAGTATTTT. It codes for CASSPRQGTDTQYF.

This clone was found once. V is TRBV5-1 and J is TRBJ1-2; a possible D gene is TRBD1 (5 bases). Trimming removed 5 bases from V and 6 bases from J, with 17 bases in between. CDR1 is SGHRS and CDR2 is YFSETQ in the germline V gene. The CDR3 has 14 amino acids. The CDR3 sequence is CASSLLDSLDGYTF. The DNA for the CDR3 is TGCGCCAGCAGTCTTCTCGACAGTCTAGATGGCTACACCTTC.

The chain recombines TRBV10-3 with TRBJ1-6, with D maybe TRBD1 (5 bases). Per germline, CDR1 ENHRY and CDR2 SYGVKD. The CDR3 runs to 14 residues. Trimming removed 4 bases from V and 8 bases from J, with 12 bases in between. The CDR3 here is CAISVSGQDSPLHF. The CDR3 DNA follows: TGTGCCATCAGTGTATCAGGGCAAGATTCACCCCTCCACTTT.

J is TRBJ1-4 and V is TRBV5-1, with D possibly TRBD1 on 6 matching bases. Trimming took off 0 bases at V and 1 base at J, with 7 bases between the two ends. The CDR3 length is 15 residues. Germline CDR1 reads SGHRS; CDR2 reads YFSETQ. Written as DNA, the CDR3 is TGCGCCAGCAGCTTGGACAGGGAAACTAATGAAAAACTGTTTTTT. The encoded protein is CASSLDRETNEKLFF.

The CDR3 DNA sequence: TGTGCCAGCAGCAAGGAAAGGAATCAGCCCCAGCATTTT. It translates to CASSKERNQPQHF. The V call is TRBV6-4, the J call TRBJ1-5; D not certain. The CDR3 contains 13 residues. The V gene's germline CDR1 is MRHNA and CDR2 SNTAGT. Between the trimmed V and J ends, which lost 6 bases and 4 bases, there was a span of 10 bases.